Listed below are T cell receptor beta chains from one sample, sequenced in a study of T cell clonotyping in hematopoietic cell transplantation. Profiled with immunoSEQ multiplex PCR; TCRdb holds only in-frame clones, not every one. This sample has 35,000 to 45,000 clones; roughly 88% occur once, and the top ten carry roughly 2%. Sequenced material: peripheral blood mononuclear cells. The receptors derive from a woman in her 40s in good health. Some clones in this sample may be carry-over from other donors' samples. CDR3s include the opening cysteine and the closing phenylalanine or tryptophan. The order of the fields is D gene, clone size, J gene, V gene, CDR3 DNA, CDR3 protein. D genes are given only for firm matches. Rows give clone size only sometimes, using once, few, many, or a class for an expanded clone.

. | . | TRBJ1-2 | TRBV6-5 | TGTGCCAGCAGTTCGGGACTGGTGAACTATGGCTACACCTTC | CASSSGLVNYGYTF
TRBD1 | . | TRBJ1-2 | TRBV19 | TGTGCCAGTAGCGACAGGGGGAGCATTCAGGGCTACACCTTC | CASSDRGSIQGYTF
. | . | TRBJ2-1 | TRBV7-9 | TGTGCCAGCAGCTTAGCGTGGGTGGAGGGTTACAATGAGCAGTTCTTC | CASSLAWVEGYNEQFF
. | . | TRBJ1-2 | TRBV4-1 | TGCGCCAGCAGCCAAGAATGGCCCCTGATCTATGGCTACACCTTC | CASSQEWPLIYGYTF
TRBD1 | . | TRBJ2-6 | TRBV2 | TGTGCCAGCTCCAAGGGGGCGCTCGGGGCCAACGTCCTGACTTTC | CASSKGALGANVLTF
. | . | TRBJ2-2 | TRBV2 | TGTGCCAGCTCGGACCGAGTTTCCGGGGAGCTGTTTTTT | CASSDRVSGELFF
TRBD1 | . | TRBJ2-7 | TRBV19 | TGTGCCAGTAGTACTCGACAGGGTAGCAACGAGCAGTACTTC | CASSTRQGSNEQYF
. | . | TRBJ1-1 | TRBV28 | TGTGCCAGCAGTTCACATCAAAATCAGGGCGTTGAAGCTTTCTTT | CASSSHQNQGVEAFF
. | . | TRBJ1-1 | TRBV28 | TGTGCCAGCATTCGGGACGGCACTGAAGCTTTCTTT | CASIRDGTEAFF
TRBD1 | . | TRBJ2-2 | TRBV5-1 | TGCGCCAGCAGCTGGGGACAGAGGAACACCGGGGAGCTGTTTTTT | CASSWGQRNTGELFF
. | . | TRBJ2-1 | TRBV7-2 | TGTGCCAGCAGCCCTCCGGAGGATACAAATGAGCAGTTCTTC | CASSPPEDTNEQFF
. | . | TRBJ1-5 | TRBV19 | TGTGCCAGTAGTATCCTCCGACAAGCCAATCAGCCCCAGCATTTT | CASSILRQANQPQHF
TRBD2 | . | TRBJ2-1 | TRBV5-1 | TGCGCCAGCAGCGAACTAGCGGAAGGTAATGAGCAGTTCTTC | CASSELAEGNEQFF
. | . | TRBJ2-3 | TRBV15 | TGTGCCACCAGCAGAGGCGATATAGATACGCAGTATTTT | CATSRGDIDTQYF
TRBD1 | few | TRBJ1-2 | TRBV2 | TGTGCCAGCAGCGACGACAGGGACTATGGCTACACCTTC | CASSDDRDYGYTF
TRBD1 | . | TRBJ1-1 | TRBV30 | TGTGCCTGGACCCTGACAGGGGGGGGCCGCACTGAAGCTTTCTTT | CAWTLTGGGRTEAFF
. | . | TRBJ1-5 | TRBV19 | TGTGCCAGTAGTATAACCCCAGTTGGCCAGCCCCAGCATTTT | CASSITPVGQPQHF
. | . | TRBJ1-5 | TRBV28 | TGTGCCAGCAGTTTACAGCCTAATCAGCCCCAGCATTTT | CASSLQPNQPQHF
TRBD2 | . | TRBJ2-1 | TRBV29-1 | TGCAGCGTGATTATCCCGGGACTAGCGGGAGGTCAATACAATGAGCAGTTCTTC | CSVIIPGLAGGQYNEQFF
. | . | TRBJ1-3 | TRBV19 | TGTGCCAGTAAGTCCTGGGCGCAAGGAAACACCATATATTTT | CASKSWAQGNTIYF
. | . | TRBJ1-2 | TRBV5-1 | TGCGCCAGCAGCCCCGACACTAACTATGGCTACACCTTC | CASSPDTNYGYTF
TRBD1 | . | TRBJ1-3 | TRBV7-8 | TGTGCCAGCAGCTCCCGACAGGGATCTGGAAACACCATATATTTT | CASSSRQGSGNTIYF
TRBD2 | . | TRBJ2-3 | TRBV28 | TGTGCCAGCACGGCGGGAGGGACTACTGAGGCGCAGTATTTT | CASTAGGTTEAQYF
TRBD1 | once | TRBJ2-7 | TRBV28 | TGTGCCAGCAGTTGGGGTGGGACAGGGGGACCCTACGAGCAGTACTTC | CASSWGGTGGPYEQYF
. | . | TRBJ1-5 | TRBV30 | TGTGCCTGGAGTAGTACGGATTTCCAGCCCCAGCATTTT | CAWSSTDFQPQHF
. | . | TRBJ1-2 | TRBV19 | TGTGCCAGTAGTATCGGCCCTAATGGGGATGGCTACACCTTC | CASSIGPNGDGYTF
. | . | TRBJ1-2 | TRBV5-6 | TGTGCCAGCAGCACGCCACTACGACTTAACTATGGCTACACCTTC | CASSTPLRLNYGYTF
TRBD2 | . | TRBJ2-2 | TRBV6-4 | TGTGCCAGCAGTGACTCACTAGCGGGAGGCGGGGAGCTGTTTTTT | CASSDSLAGGGELFF
. | . | TRBJ2-7 | TRBV9 | TGTGCCAGCAGCGTAGGTCCGTCATCCTACGAGCAGTACTTC | CASSVGPSSYEQYF
TRBD2 | . | TRBJ2-1 | TRBV7-8 | TGTGCCAGCAGTTTCGTAGCTAGCGGGTACTCGGATGAGCAGTTCTTC | CASSFVASGYSDEQFF
. | . | TRBJ1-5 | TRBV19 | TGTGCCAGTTCACAAGCGAGGTTTGGGCCCCAGCATTTT | CASSQARFGPQHF
. | . | TRBJ2-6 | TRBV19 | TGTGCCAGTAGTACTGCCTCTGGGGCCAACGTCCTGACTTTC | CASSTASGANVLTF
TRBD1 | once | TRBJ2-7 | TRBV7-3 | TGTGCCAGCAGCCTGGGACAGCTCGACGAGCAGTACTTC | CASSLGQLDEQYF
TRBD2 | . | TRBJ2-3 | TRBV30 | TGTGCCTGGAGTGTAGGGAGGGTTGGAGCAGATACGCAGTATTTT | CAWSVGRVGADTQYF
. | . | TRBJ2-5 | TRBV30 | TGTGCCTGGGCAGGGGGGGAGACCCAGTACTTC | CAWAGGETQYF
TRBD1 | . | TRBJ1-1 | TRBV30 | TGTGCCTGGGATAGGGACAGGGGGAACACTGAAGCTTTCTTT | CAWDRDRGNTEAFF
TRBD1 | . | TRBJ2-1 | TRBV6-1 | TGTGCCAGCGGGGACAGGGGCCCCTCCAATGAGCAGTTCTTC | CASGDRGPSNEQFF
TRBD2 | . | TRBJ2-2 | TRBV28 | TGTGCCAGCAGCGGCTTAGCGGGTAGTTACACCGGGGAGCTGTTTTTT | CASSGLAGSYTGELFF
TRBD2 | . | TRBJ2-1 | TRBV30 | TGTGCCTGGGGATGGGGCGGGAGAGGCGATGAGCAGTTCTTC | CAWGWGGRGDEQFF
. | once | TRBJ1-4 | TRBV19 | TGTGCCAGTAGCAGGGAAGTTCATGAAAAACTGTTTTTT | CASSREVHEKLFF
TRBD1 | . | TRBJ1-5 | TRBV7-9 | TGTGCCAGCAGCTTAGACAGGGGCGATCAGCCCCAGCATTTT | CASSLDRGDQPQHF
TRBD2 | . | TRBJ2-2 | TRBV19 | TGTGCCAGTAGTCCGGGGGGGGGAGCCGGGGAGCTGTTTTTT | CASSPGGGAGELFF
TRBD2 | . | TRBJ2-5 | TRBV29-1 | TGCAGCGTTGCCACTAGCGGGAGGTCAGAGACCCAGTACTTC | CSVATSGRSETQYF
. | . | TRBJ2-3 | TRBV9 | TGTGCCAGCAGCGTAGCCACAGGGCAAACGCAGTATTTT | CASSVATGQTQYF
. | . | TRBJ1-5 | TRBV5-8 | TGTGCCAGCAGCTTCGCGGATCAGCCCCAGCATTTT | CASSFADQPQHF
TRBD1 | . | TRBJ2-7 | TRBV7-6 | TGTGCCAGCAGCTTAGCCATTAGGGGACAGGGTGAAACCTACGAGCAGTACTTC | CASSLAIRGQGETYEQYF
TRBD1 | . | TRBJ1-1 | TRBV5-6 | TGTGCCAGCAGCTATGTGACAGGGCCTGAAGCTTTCTTT | CASSYVTGPEAFF
. | . | TRBJ2-7 | TRBV5-1 | TGCGCCAGCACCCTGGGGCGGGAGCAGTACTTC | CASTLGREQYF
. | . | TRBJ1-5 | TRBV27 | TGTGCCAGCAGTACCTTTCTGGGTGGGCCCCAGCATTTT | CASSTFLGGPQHF
. | once | TRBJ2-7 | TRBV6-5 | TGTGCCAGCAGTTACTCCCACGAGCAGTACTTC | CASSYSHEQYF
. | . | TRBJ2-1 | TRBV7-3 | TGTGCCAGCAGCTCCCGGGACAACCAGGGAAATGAGCAGTTCTTC | CASSSRDNQGNEQFF